This TCR beta chain is from a study of cytomegalovirus exposure and HLA in healthy donors. Use of 60 Vbeta and 13 Jbeta primers characterized the PCR. Sequenced by immunoSEQ multiplex PCR; TCRdb stores in-frame clones only, minus some. The table records 65,000 or so clones, more than 75% of them present only once. This CDR3 is built from 14 residues. CDR1 and CDR2 (germline): SQVTM, ANQGSEA. Trimming left V 5 bases short and J 2 bases short, with 15 bases between. The sample consisted of PBMCs. The V and J genes are TRBV29-1 and TRBJ1-1; TRBD1 is a possible D gene (6 bases). This receptor was identified in a girl aged 5-17 years in good health and CMV-seropositive. Written as DNA, the CDR3 is TGCAGCGTTCACCCACAGGGCCCTAACACTGAAGCTTTCTTT. Protein sequence: CSVHPQGPNTEAFF.